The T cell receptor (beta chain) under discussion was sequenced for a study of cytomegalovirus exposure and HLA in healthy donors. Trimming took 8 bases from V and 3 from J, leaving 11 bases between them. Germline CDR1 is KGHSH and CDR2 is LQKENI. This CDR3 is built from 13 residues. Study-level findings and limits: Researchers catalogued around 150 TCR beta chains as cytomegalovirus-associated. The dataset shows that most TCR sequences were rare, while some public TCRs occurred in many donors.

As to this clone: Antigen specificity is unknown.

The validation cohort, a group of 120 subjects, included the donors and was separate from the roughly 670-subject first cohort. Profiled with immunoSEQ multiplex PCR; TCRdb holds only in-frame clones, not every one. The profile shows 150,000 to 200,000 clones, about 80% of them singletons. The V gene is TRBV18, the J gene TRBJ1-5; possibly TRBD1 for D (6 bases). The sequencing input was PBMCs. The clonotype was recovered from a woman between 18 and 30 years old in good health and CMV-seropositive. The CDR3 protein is CASTGTNNQPQHF. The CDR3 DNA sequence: TGTGCCAGCACCGGGACAAACAATCAGCCCCAGCATTTT. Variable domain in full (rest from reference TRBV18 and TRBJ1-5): NAGVMQNPRHLVRRRGQEARLRCSPMKGHSHVYWYRQLPEEGLKFMVYLQKENIIDESGMPKERFSAEFPKEGPSILRIQQVVRGDSAAYFCASTGTNNQPQHFGDGTRLSIL.